Each of the 7 T cell receptor beta chains below was sequenced from the same sample in a study of blood T cells in healthy people across ages (dated by TCRdb to the mid-2010s). The library was produced with 5' RACE. Sequencing relied on an Illumina HiSeq 2500. A second PCR of about 7 to 12 cycles was run with a J-beta primer mix and a sample-barcoded 5' primer. TCRdb applied fastp at Q25 and MiXCR to the public reads, then kept only in-frame beta chains. One record per CDR3 amino acid sequence lists the most common genes and DNA. The sample contains approximately 700,000 distinct CDR3 sequences, roughly 32% of them found a single time. Roughly 15% of the sample is taken by the ten largest. Sequenced material: blood. These receptors originate from an elderly woman in good health. Donor details come from another sample of the same person, matched by shared clones.

This clonotype was observed at least ten times. The rearrangement links TRBV7-8 to TRBJ2-4; 8 bases fit TRBD2. Germline CDR1 and CDR2: SGHVS and FQNEAQ. After removal of 5 bases from V and 0 bases from J, the junction contained 12 bases not matched to a gene. The CDR3 has 18 amino acids. This chain's CDR3 is CASSLTGLDRIAKNIQYF. As DNA, the CDR3 is TGTGCCAGCAGCCTAACGGGACTAGATCGGATAGCCAAAAACATTCAGTACTTC.

The rearrangement joins TRBV20-1 to TRBJ2-5; TRBD2 might be the D (6 bases). Germline V gene lookup returns CDR1 DFQATT and CDR2 SNEGSKA (reference sequence). The CDR3 totals 12 residues. V dropped 6 bases and J dropped 7 bases, with 15 bases sitting between them. The CDR3 sequence: CSASAGTGTQYF. For the CDR3, the DNA is TGCAGTGCCAGTGCGGGGACGGGGACCCAGTACTTC.

This clonotype was detected ten times or more. V is TRBV28 and J is TRBJ2-1; D is undetermined. This CDR3 region has 18 residues. CDR1 is MDHEN, CDR2 SYDVKM, per germline. With 4 bases removed from V and 7 bases from J, the gap between germline ends came to 26 bases. CDR3 region: CASSSFSHGIVLGNEQFF. CDR3 nucleotide sequence: TGTGCCAGCAGTTCCTTTAGCCACGGAATCGTTCTAGGGAATGAGCAGTTCTTC.

About this clonotype: This clone may be a read error of a much larger clone one base away. This rearrangement joins TRBV6-5 to TRBJ2-3; 8 bases align to TRBD1. This CDR3 has 19 amino acids. Germline trimming cut 2 bases from V and 1 base from J; bases unmatched to any gene: 14. CDR1 and CDR2 (germline): MNHEY, SVGAGI. As DNA, the CDR3 is TGTGCCAGCAGTTACCCTGGGACAGGTTCTTCGTTGGGCACAGATACGCAGTATTTT. Translating gives CASSYPGTGSSLGTDTQYF.

The chain recombines TRBV6-6 with TRBJ1-5, with a weak D call TRBD1 (5 bases). V lost 6 bases, J lost 0 bases, and 12 bases lay in between. The CDR3 loop spans 15 amino acids. Germline V lookup: CDR1 MNHNY, CDR2 SVGAGI (reference sequence). CDR3 region: CASSLTDLSNQPQHF. Written as DNA, the CDR3 is TGTGCCAGCAGCTTGACAGACCTTAGCAATCAGCCCCAGCATTTT.

In this sample, this clonotype turned up many times. The chain recombines TRBV7-9 with TRBJ2-2; D is perhaps TRBD2 (5 bases). Trimming removed 1 base at V and 6 bases at J, with 9 bases between. This CDR3 comprises 14 residues. Per the germline V gene, CDR1 is SEHNR and CDR2 is FQNEAQ (reference sequence). CDR3 in amino acids: CASSLGRDSGELFF. The CDR3, as DNA: TGTGCCAGCAGCTTAGGTCGGGATTCCGGGGAGCTGTTTTTT.

In this sample, this clonotype turned up many times. This chain joins TRBV28 and TRBJ2-7; 7 bases are shared with TRBD2. Germline trimming cut 7 bases from V and 2 bases from J; bases unmatched to any gene: 11. The CDR3 loop spans 15 amino acids. CDR1 is MDHEN, CDR2 SYDVKM, per germline. This CDR3 reads CASTPGGEGAYEQYF. The DNA for the CDR3 is TGTGCCAGCACCCCTGGGGGGGAAGGGGCCTACGAGCAGTACTTC. Full variable domain (rest looked up from reference TRBV28 and TRBJ2-7): DVKVTQSSRYLVKRTGEKVFLECVQDMDHENMFWYRQDPGLGLRLIYFSYDVKMKEKGDIPEGYSVSREKKERFSLILESASTNQTSMYLCASTPGGEGAYEQYFGPGTRLTVT.